The rows below give T cell receptor beta chains drawn from one sample of a study of blood T cell repertoires in COVID-19. Method: immunoSEQ multiplex PCR; TCRdb's copy keeps in-frame clones and lacks some. Here the sample spans roughly 290,000 clones, 75% to 95% being singletons. The sample taken for sequencing was peripheral blood. The receptors stem from a young woman with COVID-19, enrolled during active disease. CDR3s include the opening cysteine and the closing phenylalanine or tryptophan. Clone size is not always given. Where it is, it says once, few, many or a class for expanded clones.

clone size	V gene	CDR3 protein
NA	TRBV28	CASSLGGKNIQYF
NA	TRBV27	CASRRARQGYSGETQYF
NA	TRBV6-5	CASSYGAAHSYEQYF
once	TRBV9	CASSATGNSGNTIYF
NA	TRBV5-1	CASSLVPIQGGNQPQHF
NA	TRBV7-2	CASTYSYEQYF
NA	TRBV24-1	CATRSPVNTEAFF
once	TRBV15	CATSRVGTSGVNEQFF
NA	TRBV12-5	CASGPGLAGQETQYF
NA	TRBV25-1	CASRANTGAGNQPQHF